This passage covers 10 T cell receptor beta chains from one sample sequenced in a study of cytomegalovirus exposure and HLA in healthy donors. Researchers ran the PCR with 60 Vbeta and 13 Jbeta primers. Sequencing was performed with immunoSEQ multiplex PCR; in TCRdb, only in-frame clones are kept and a portion is missing. The sample contains 150,000 to 200,000 clones, roughly nine tenths of which appear only once. The sequenced material came from PBMCs. These receptors were collected from a boy between 2 and 10 years old in good health and CMV-seronegative.

The chain recombines TRBV9 with TRBJ1-1; a weak D match, TRBD1 (5 bases). Germline-derived CDR1 and CDR2 are SGDLS and YYNGEE. The CDR3 totals 14 residues. Deletions cut 4 bases from V and 2 bases from J, with 12 bases between. CDR3 DNA sequence: TGTGCCAGCAGCCTTACGACAGCAAACACTGAAGCTTTCTTT. Encoded protein: CASSLTTANTEAFF.

The chain has TRBV28 and TRBJ1-5; D call uncertain. CDR1 is MDHEN, CDR2 SYDVKM, per germline. Between the trimmed V and J ends, which lost 3 bases and 7 bases, there was a span of 13 bases. The CDR3 is made up of 14 amino acids. The CDR3 region is CASSFYSERQPQHF. The CDR3 coding sequence is TGTGCCAGCAGTTTTTACAGTGAGCGGCAGCCCCAGCATTTT.

This rearrangement joins TRBV10-3 to TRBJ2-5, with a weak D call TRBD1 (5 bases). The last part of the DNA fits TRBJ2-7 better; the J call may be wrong. This CDR3 region has 14 residues. Per germline, CDR1 ENHRY and CDR2 SYGVKD. The CDR3 here is CATITDSPLYEQYF. Written as DNA, the CDR3 is TGTGCCACGATCACTGACAGCCCCCTCTACGAGCAGTACTTC.

This chain uses TRBV6-1 with TRBJ2-2; 10 nucleotides agree with TRBD1. Germline CDR1 MNHNS, CDR2 SASEGT. The V segment lost 10 bases and the J segment 4 bases; nucleotides outside the gene matches: 6. This CDR3 region has 14 residues. The CDR3 here is CATTDRGPTGELFF. The CDR3 DNA is TGTGCCACCACCGACAGGGGGCCCACCGGGGAGCTGTTTTTT.

This clone was found once. The V and J genes are TRBV27 and TRBJ2-3, with TRBD1 as a possible D gene (6 bases). Germline V gene sequence: CDR1 MNHEY, CDR2 SMNVEV (reference sequence). Between the trimmed V and J ends, which lost 6 bases and 1 base, there was a span of 17 bases. The CDR3 length is 16 residues. DNA for the CDR3: TGTGCCAGCAGGCGACCGTCAGGGGTAGGCACAGATACGCAGTATTTT. It yields the protein CASRRPSGVGTDTQYF.

V gene TRBV27 combines with J gene TRBJ2-7; 9 bases match TRBD2. Trimming took 3 bases from V and 7 from J; bases not matched to a gene: 10. CDR3 length equals 15 residues. CDR1 and CDR2 (germline): MNHEY, SMNVEV (reference sequence). The CDR3 region is CASSFDLSGSKEQYF. CDR3 bases: TGTGCCAGCAGTTTCGATCTTAGCGGGAGTAAAGAGCAGTACTTC.

The chain couples TRBV2 to TRBJ1-2; 8 bases line up with TRBD1. Germline CDR1 and CDR2: SNHLY and FYNNEI. The CDR3 is 14 residues long. Losses at the gene ends were 4 bases for V and 8 bases for J; bases not matched to a gene: 9. CDR3 in DNA: TGTGCCAGCAGTGTCCTACAGGGGGTTCGGGGCTACACCTTC. This codes for CASSVLQGVRGYTF. The full variable domain, with the rest looked up from reference TRBV2 and TRBJ1-2, is EPEVTQTPSHQVTQMGQEVILRCVPISNHLYFYWYRQILGQKVEFLVSFYNNEISEKSEIFDDQFSVERPDGSNFTLKIRSTKLEDSAMYFCASSVLQGVRGYTFGSGTRLTVV.

The chain has TRBV6-5 and TRBJ2-2; no definite D call. The CDR3 is 13 residues long. Deletions cut 4 bases from V and 3 bases from J, with 6 bases between. The germline V gene has CDR1 MNHEY and CDR2 SVGAGI. DNA of the CDR3: TGTGCCAGCAGTTCCCGGGACACCGGGGAGCTGTTTTTT. This codes for CASSSRDTGELFF.

The rearrangement joins TRBV15 to TRBJ2-5, with TRBD2 identical over 7 bases. With the DNA end fitting TRBJ2-7 better, the J assignment may be wrong. Per germline, CDR1 LNHNV and CDR2 YYDKDF (reference sequence). The CDR3 spans 14 residues. CDR3 in DNA: TGTGCCACCAGCAGAGAGGGAGGGAACTACGAGCAGTACTTC. Its translation is CATSREGGNYEQYF.

This clone was seen just once. The V gene is TRBV5-4, the J gene TRBJ2-1; 8 bases agree with TRBD1. CDR3 size: 16 residues. The germline CDR1 and CDR2 sequences are SGHNT and YYREEE (reference sequence). V trimming: 3 bases; J trimming: 6 bases; junction bases outside the gene matches: 11. The CDR3 reads CASSYPGTGVRNEQFF. CDR3 sequence (DNA): TGTGCCAGCAGCTATCCCGGGACAGGAGTTCGCAATGAGCAGTTCTTC. Together with reference TRBV5-4 and TRBJ2-1, the CDR3 gives the full variable domain: ETGVTQSPTHLIKTRGQQVTLRCSSQSGHNTVSWYQQALGQGPQFIFQYYREEENGRGNFPPRFSGLQFPNYSSELNVNALELDDSALYLCASSYPGTGVRNEQFFGPGTRLTVL.